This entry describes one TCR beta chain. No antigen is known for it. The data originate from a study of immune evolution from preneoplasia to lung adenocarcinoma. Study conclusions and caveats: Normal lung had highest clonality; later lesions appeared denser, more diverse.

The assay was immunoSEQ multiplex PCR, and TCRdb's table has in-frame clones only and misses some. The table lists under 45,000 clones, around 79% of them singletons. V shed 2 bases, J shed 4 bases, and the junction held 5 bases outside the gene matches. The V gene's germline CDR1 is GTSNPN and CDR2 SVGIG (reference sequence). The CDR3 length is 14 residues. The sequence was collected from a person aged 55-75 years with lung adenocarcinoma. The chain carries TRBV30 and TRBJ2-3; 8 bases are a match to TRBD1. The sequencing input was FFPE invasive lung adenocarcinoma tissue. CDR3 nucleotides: TGTGCCTGGAGTCGACAGGGGATGGCAGATACGCAGTATTTT. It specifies CAWSRQGMADTQYF.